The present T cell receptor (beta chain) was sequenced within a study of blood T cells in healthy people across ages. Study results and limitations: As naive T cell percentage varied, TCR beta diversity correlated strongly with it.

To note about this clonotype: The antigen remains unidentified.

The use of a sample-barcoded 5' primer and a J-beta primer mix characterized a second PCR of about 7 to 12 cycles. TCRdb re-called the 5' RACE reads through MiXCR, storing one row per CDR3 protein. In the table there are about 1.8 million distinct CDR3 sequences, about 49% of which are singletons. The authors isolated at least 7 million PBMCs per sample. This TCR came from a woman in her forties in good health. The sequenced material came from blood.

As DNA, the CDR3 is TGCAGTGCTATGGCGGGAGCGTTAGATACGCAGTATTTT. Amino acid sequence: CSAMAGALDTQYF. The chain uses TRBV20-1 and TRBJ2-3; 7 bases match TRBD2. This CDR3 is built from 13 residues. J gave up 5 bases and V 4 bases, and 6 bases lay outside the gene matches. The V gene's germline CDR1 is DFQATT and CDR2 SNEGSKA (reference sequence).